A single T cell receptor (beta chain) is shown here with its context. Its cognate antigen is unknown. Donors needed at least one pre-ART PBMC sample plus at least two post-ART samples. The authors ran the immunoSEQ assay, v3.0, at survey level. Sequenced by immunoSEQ multiplex PCR; TCRdb stores in-frame clones only, minus some. The sample includes about 15,000 clones, 80% to 90% of them seen just once. This CDR3 contains 19 residues. These data belong to a study of long-term antiretroviral therapy in people with HIV. Study observations and caveats: The study lacked data on ART adherence, viral resistance or therapy changes. Post-ART diversity increased but stayed below transplant donor controls.

The J gene is TRBJ2-5, the V gene TRBV21-1; no DNA check was done on the table's D call, TRBD2. TRBV21-1 is marked as a pseudogene. The sample was unsorted PBMCs, taken 0.1 years after starting antiretroviral therapy. The sequence came from a man between 18 and 35 years old with HIV. Written as DNA, the CDR3 is TGTGCCAGCAGCAAAGGCCGGGTAGTAGCGGGAGGGCCCTTCGAGACCCAGTACTTC. Translating it yields CASSKGRVVAGGPFETQYF.